This T cell receptor (beta chain) is drawn from a study of STAT5B mutations in CD4+ large granular lymphocyte leukemia. The wider study: Healthy donors showed HLA-associated enrichment of the CDR3 'QG' motif.

The V and J ends lost 5 bases and 1 base respectively, with 8 bases between them. This CDR3 has 13 residues. Per the germline V gene, CDR1 is SGHVS and CDR2 is FNYEAQ. Regarding the study as a whole: Patient CD4-sorted repertoires stayed more clonal than healthy ones after leukemic-clone removal. Approximately 25% of private leukemic clonotypes occurred rarely in other patients' non-leukemic repertoires.

This table comes from immunoSEQ multiplex PCR, and its TCRdb copy is limited to in-frame clones, with some not included. This sample has more than 25,000 clones, with approximately 79% found just once. Concerning this clone: Antigen: not known.

The receptor was isolated from a human donor in good health. V usage is TRBV7-6 and J usage is TRBJ1-1; D is uncertain. Material: CD4+ T cells from blood buffy coats. The CDR3 protein is CASSVTANTEAFF. The CDR3 region has the DNA TGTGCCAGCAGCGTAACAGCGAACACTGAAGCTTTCTTT. Looking up the rest from reference TRBV7-6 and TRBJ1-1 gives the full variable domain: GAGVSQSPRYKVTKRGQDVALRCDPISGHVSLYWYRQALGQGPEFLTYFNYEAQQDKSGLPNDRFSAERPEGSISTLTIQRTEQRDSAMYRCASSVTANTEAFFGQGTRLTVV.